This TCR beta chain was documented in a study of shared clonotypes between healthy human individuals. Study overall: Donor composition was a couple of women and three men, aged 18 to 49. General study results and limits: Genetic and exposure-history diversity was limited by the small donor number. Researchers sampled blood only, noting tissue repertoires likely differ.

A remark on this clone: Its antigen is not identified. This likely comes from a read error, as the CDR3 has no conserved phenylalanine or tryptophan at its end.

This CDR3 comprises 15 residues. V was shortened by 5 bases and J by 8 bases, with 22 bases between the two germline ends. Germline V gene lookup returns CDR1 SGHRS and CDR2 YFSETQ. Authors' analysis steps: ImmunoSEQ sequences covered only the junction and lacked quality scores; filtering therefore differed. Generated by immunoSEQ multiplex PCR, the TCRdb table keeps only in-frame clones and is missing some. V and J calls and clone size follow that table, whereas D and trimming were derived from the DNA. Here the sample spans 550,000 to 600,000 clones, roughly four fifths being singletons. The rearrangement links TRBV5-1 to TRBJ1-2; D may be TRBD1 (6 bases). The specimen sequenced was PBMCs. This sequence was found in a woman in her thirties or forties in good health. Some clones in this sample may be carry-over from other donors' samples. The CDR3 here is CASSPLGAGVHGYTL. Written as DNA, the CDR3 is TGCGCCAGCAGTCCGTTGGGCGCAGGGGTTCACGGCTACACCCTC.